The clone carrying this T cell receptor (beta chain) was seen repeatedly, ten times or more. This record belongs to a study of Graves' ophthalmopathy and Graves' hyperthyroidism. Study as a whole: Specimen type is peripheral blood, obtained at initial diagnosis before any treatment.

RNA transcripts were the template, and TCR beta CDR3 regions were amplified from them. Investigators did first-round RT-PCR with HTBI primers, then second-round multiplex PCR. TCRdb re-called the multiplex PCR reads through MiXCR, storing one row per CDR3 protein. There are 600,000 to 950,000 distinct CDR3 sequences in the sample; approximately 40% occur only once, and 44% lies in the top ten. This CDR3 is 14 amino acids long. Trimming removed 3 bases at V and 8 bases at J, with 13 bases between. Germline V gene sequence: CDR1 SSHAT, CDR2 FNYEAQ (reference sequence). Someone took the PBMCs out of about 9.7 ml of fresh peripheral blood.

This sequence was found in an adult man with Graves' ophthalmopathy. The sequencing sample was made of peripheral blood. V gene TRBV7-7 combines with J gene TRBJ1-4, with D perhaps matching TRBD1 (5 bases). The CDR3 bases are TGTGCCAGCAGCTTGGAGGGGTTAGGGGAAAAACTGTTTTTT. Protein product: CASSLEGLGEKLFF.